The 17 T cell receptor beta chains reported below all come from one sample, sequenced in a study of beta chain features in type 1 diabetes (dated by TCRdb to between 2017 and 2018). The receptor library was made with the immunoSEQ multiplex PCR assay. The entire amount of isolated RNA was reverse transcribed using the High Capacity cDNA Reverse Transcription Kit, so the sequenced TCRB transcripts were expressed ones. What TCRdb holds here is the immuneACCESS table cut down to in-frame rearrangements. Part of the clones is not present; checked against another copy, under half of the missing clones reflect an unresolved V gene, and the others are unexplained. Here the sample has 150,000 to 170,000 clones; approximately 8.1% occur a single time. The ten biggest clones cover 0.65% of the sample. The sample consisted of central memory CD4+ T cells from blood. These receptors were collected from a man aged 18 to 30 in good health.

The rearrangement uses TRBV13 and TRBJ1-5; a weak D match, TRBD1 (5 bases). CDR1 PRHDT and CDR2 FYEKMQ come from the germline V gene (reference sequence). V was pared by 8 bases and J by 5 bases, with 16 bases between. The CDR3 is made up of 14 amino acids. CDR3: CASCRGGGDQPQHF. CDR3 nucleotide sequence: TGTGCCAGCTGCCGGGGCGGCGGGGATCAGCCCCAGCATTTT.

The chain joins TRBV28 to TRBJ2-1; no reliable D call. The V end lost 3 bases, the J end lost 11 bases, and 11 bases lay between the germline ends. This CDR3 contains 12 residues. Germline V gene sequence: CDR1 MDHEN, CDR2 SYDVKM. In DNA form, the CDR3 reads TGTGCCAGCAGTTTGAACTCCCCCCAGCAGTTCTTC. This encodes CASSLNSPQQFF.

The chain links TRBV5-4 to TRBJ2-1, with 7 bases that match TRBD2. The CDR3 covers 14 residues. Germline CDR1 SGHNT, CDR2 YYREEE (reference sequence). With V trimmed by 5 bases and J by 0 bases, 2 bases remained unmatched. CDR3 bases: TGTGCCAGCAGTGGCGGGAGCTCCTACAATGAGCAGTTCTTC. This sequence encodes CASSGGSSYNEQFF.

V gene TRBV30 combines with J gene TRBJ1-4; D gene unclear. There are 15 residues in the CDR3. Between the trimmed V and J ends, which lost 0 bases and 1 base, there was a span of 9 bases. CDR1 is GTSNPN and CDR2 is SVGIG in the germline V gene (reference sequence). DNA of the CDR3: TGTGCCTGGAGTGTTGGTGGGCTAACTAATGAAAAACTGTTTTTT. Its protein is CAWSVGGLTNEKLFF.

This rearrangement joins TRBV4-2 to TRBJ2-3; 15 bases line up with TRBD2. The ends lost 5 bases at V and 4 bases at J; junction bases unmatched: 4. This CDR3 has 16 amino acids. Germline-derived CDR1 and CDR2 are LGHNA and YNFKEQ. This chain's CDR3 is CASSGGLAGGADTQYF. The CDR3 DNA follows: TGTGCCAGCAGCGGCGGACTAGCGGGAGGGGCAGATACGCAGTATTTT.

This clone has just a few counts. The CDR3 loop is CASTPHPDDTQYF. The CDR3 DNA sequence: TGTGCCAGCACGCCTCACCCAGATGATACGCAGTATTTT. The genes are TRBV9 and TRBJ2-3; D unresolved. This CDR3 spans 13 amino acids. V was trimmed by 6 bases and J by 6 bases, leaving 14 bases between them. In germline, CDR1 is SGDLS, CDR2 YYNGEE.

The V gene is TRBV5-6, the J gene TRBJ2-3, with 8 bases lining up with TRBD2. The ends lost 1 base at V and 5 bases at J; junction bases unmatched: 3. Germline lookup yields CDR1 SGHDT and CDR2 YYEEEE. There are 14 residues in the CDR3. CDR3 protein: CASSLRGGQDTQYF. In DNA, the CDR3 is TGTGCCAGCAGCTTGCGGGGGGGCCAAGATACGCAGTATTTT.

This clone was seen a handful of times. The chain couples TRBV11-1 to TRBJ2-3, with 10 bases aligning to TRBD2. The V and J ends lost 6 bases and 1 base, in that order; junction bases with no gene match: 10. The CDR3 runs 17 residues. The germline CDR1 and CDR2 sequences are SGHAT and FQDESV (reference sequence). Here the CDR3 reads CASRSGLAGAGTDTQYF. DNA for the CDR3: TGTGCCAGCAGATCGGGGCTAGCGGGGGCGGGCACAGATACGCAGTATTTT.

The gene calls are TRBV7-8 and TRBJ2-7; 13 bases match TRBD2. The V and J ends lost 5 bases and 3 bases, in that order; junction bases with no gene match: 4. This CDR3 has 15 amino acids. Germline V lookup: CDR1 SGHVS, CDR2 FQNEAQ. CDR3 sequence reads: CASSERTSGGYEQYF. CDR3 sequence (DNA): TGTGCCAGCAGCGAACGGACTAGCGGGGGCTACGAGCAGTACTTC.

On this clone: Other DNA sequences of this sample code for an identical CDR3. The rearrangement links TRBV19 to TRBJ2-7; 8 bases match TRBD1. Germline-derived CDR1 and CDR2 are LNHDA and SQIVND (reference sequence). The V and J ends lost 4 bases and 2 bases, in that order; junction bases with no gene match: 4. This CDR3 region has 14 residues. CDR3 sequence (DNA): TGTGCCAGTAGTACAGGACAGGGCACCTACGAGCAGTACTTC. Its protein is CASSTGQGTYEQYF.

The chain employs TRBV4-2 and TRBJ1-1, with D perhaps matching TRBD1 (5 bases). Germline V gene lookup returns CDR1 LGHNA and CDR2 YNFKEQ. Trimming removed 8 bases from V and 1 base from J, with 8 bases in between. This CDR3 region has 12 residues. The CDR3 sequence: CASGTQNTEAFF. The CDR3 coding sequence is TGTGCCAGCGGGACTCAGAACACTGAAGCTTTCTTT.

Regarding this clone: The junction departs from the called germline gene at one end, perhaps through a read error. The chain joins TRBV6-5 to TRBJ2-5; weak D call: TRBD2 (5 bases). The CDR3 totals 11 residues. The germline gives CDR1 MNHEY, CDR2 SVGAGI. CDR3 sequence reads: CAISEGETQYF. CDR3 bases: TGTGCCATCAGTGAGGGTGAGACCCAGTACTTC.

With respect to this clone: At one end, the junction sequence differs from germline, possibly due to a read error. The V gene is TRBV7-7, the J gene TRBJ2-3; weak D call: TRBD1 (6 bases). The CDR3 is made up of 13 amino acids. The germline gives CDR1 SSHAT, CDR2 FNYEAQ (reference sequence). The chain's CDR3 is CASSLYDRDTQYF. Here the CDR3 DNA reads TGTGCTAGCAGCTTATACGACAGGGATACGCAGTATTTT.

This clone was seen ten or more times. The chain is built from TRBV6-6 and TRBJ2-7, with TRBD2 matching 8 bases. This CDR3 has 14 amino acids. The germline CDR1 and CDR2 sequences are MNHNY and SVGAGI (reference sequence). The V and J ends lost 8 bases and 3 bases, in that order; junction bases with no gene match: 9. CDR3 sequence: CASALGGAVYEQYF. The CDR3 nucleotides read TGTGCCAGCGCGCTCGGGGGGGCTGTCTACGAGCAGTACTTC.

This clone has more than one count but fewer than ten. The J gene is TRBJ2-7, the V gene TRBV5-1, with 8 positions matching TRBD2. With V trimmed by 4 bases and J by 3 bases, 9 bases remained unmatched. Germline V lookup: CDR1 SGHRS, CDR2 YFSETQ. The CDR3 is 15 amino acids. CDR3 coding DNA: TGCGCCAGCAGCCCTCAAGCGGGAGCCAACTACGAGCAGTACTTC. This translates into CASSPQAGANYEQYF.

The chain recombines TRBV7-2 with TRBJ2-5; TRBD2 agrees at 9 bases. Germline V gene lookup returns CDR1 SGHTA and CDR2 FQGNSA. J lost 0 bases, V lost 2 bases, and 13 bases had no gene match. CDR3 size: 19 residues. CDR3 in DNA: TGTGCCAGCAGCTTAACCGGAGGACGACTAGCGGTGTACCAAGAGACCCAGTACTTC. Its protein is CASSLTGGRLAVYQETQYF.

This clone was detected ten times or more. This rearrangement joins TRBV14 to TRBJ2-1; weak D call: TRBD2 (5 bases). The CDR3 spans 12 residues. The ends were cut back, 3 bases at V and 8 bases at J, with 8 bases in the middle. From germline, CDR1 is SGHDN and CDR2 FVKESK. The CDR3 sequence: CASSQRADEQFF. CDR3 nucleotides: TGTGCCAGCAGCCAGAGGGCGGATGAGCAGTTCTTC.